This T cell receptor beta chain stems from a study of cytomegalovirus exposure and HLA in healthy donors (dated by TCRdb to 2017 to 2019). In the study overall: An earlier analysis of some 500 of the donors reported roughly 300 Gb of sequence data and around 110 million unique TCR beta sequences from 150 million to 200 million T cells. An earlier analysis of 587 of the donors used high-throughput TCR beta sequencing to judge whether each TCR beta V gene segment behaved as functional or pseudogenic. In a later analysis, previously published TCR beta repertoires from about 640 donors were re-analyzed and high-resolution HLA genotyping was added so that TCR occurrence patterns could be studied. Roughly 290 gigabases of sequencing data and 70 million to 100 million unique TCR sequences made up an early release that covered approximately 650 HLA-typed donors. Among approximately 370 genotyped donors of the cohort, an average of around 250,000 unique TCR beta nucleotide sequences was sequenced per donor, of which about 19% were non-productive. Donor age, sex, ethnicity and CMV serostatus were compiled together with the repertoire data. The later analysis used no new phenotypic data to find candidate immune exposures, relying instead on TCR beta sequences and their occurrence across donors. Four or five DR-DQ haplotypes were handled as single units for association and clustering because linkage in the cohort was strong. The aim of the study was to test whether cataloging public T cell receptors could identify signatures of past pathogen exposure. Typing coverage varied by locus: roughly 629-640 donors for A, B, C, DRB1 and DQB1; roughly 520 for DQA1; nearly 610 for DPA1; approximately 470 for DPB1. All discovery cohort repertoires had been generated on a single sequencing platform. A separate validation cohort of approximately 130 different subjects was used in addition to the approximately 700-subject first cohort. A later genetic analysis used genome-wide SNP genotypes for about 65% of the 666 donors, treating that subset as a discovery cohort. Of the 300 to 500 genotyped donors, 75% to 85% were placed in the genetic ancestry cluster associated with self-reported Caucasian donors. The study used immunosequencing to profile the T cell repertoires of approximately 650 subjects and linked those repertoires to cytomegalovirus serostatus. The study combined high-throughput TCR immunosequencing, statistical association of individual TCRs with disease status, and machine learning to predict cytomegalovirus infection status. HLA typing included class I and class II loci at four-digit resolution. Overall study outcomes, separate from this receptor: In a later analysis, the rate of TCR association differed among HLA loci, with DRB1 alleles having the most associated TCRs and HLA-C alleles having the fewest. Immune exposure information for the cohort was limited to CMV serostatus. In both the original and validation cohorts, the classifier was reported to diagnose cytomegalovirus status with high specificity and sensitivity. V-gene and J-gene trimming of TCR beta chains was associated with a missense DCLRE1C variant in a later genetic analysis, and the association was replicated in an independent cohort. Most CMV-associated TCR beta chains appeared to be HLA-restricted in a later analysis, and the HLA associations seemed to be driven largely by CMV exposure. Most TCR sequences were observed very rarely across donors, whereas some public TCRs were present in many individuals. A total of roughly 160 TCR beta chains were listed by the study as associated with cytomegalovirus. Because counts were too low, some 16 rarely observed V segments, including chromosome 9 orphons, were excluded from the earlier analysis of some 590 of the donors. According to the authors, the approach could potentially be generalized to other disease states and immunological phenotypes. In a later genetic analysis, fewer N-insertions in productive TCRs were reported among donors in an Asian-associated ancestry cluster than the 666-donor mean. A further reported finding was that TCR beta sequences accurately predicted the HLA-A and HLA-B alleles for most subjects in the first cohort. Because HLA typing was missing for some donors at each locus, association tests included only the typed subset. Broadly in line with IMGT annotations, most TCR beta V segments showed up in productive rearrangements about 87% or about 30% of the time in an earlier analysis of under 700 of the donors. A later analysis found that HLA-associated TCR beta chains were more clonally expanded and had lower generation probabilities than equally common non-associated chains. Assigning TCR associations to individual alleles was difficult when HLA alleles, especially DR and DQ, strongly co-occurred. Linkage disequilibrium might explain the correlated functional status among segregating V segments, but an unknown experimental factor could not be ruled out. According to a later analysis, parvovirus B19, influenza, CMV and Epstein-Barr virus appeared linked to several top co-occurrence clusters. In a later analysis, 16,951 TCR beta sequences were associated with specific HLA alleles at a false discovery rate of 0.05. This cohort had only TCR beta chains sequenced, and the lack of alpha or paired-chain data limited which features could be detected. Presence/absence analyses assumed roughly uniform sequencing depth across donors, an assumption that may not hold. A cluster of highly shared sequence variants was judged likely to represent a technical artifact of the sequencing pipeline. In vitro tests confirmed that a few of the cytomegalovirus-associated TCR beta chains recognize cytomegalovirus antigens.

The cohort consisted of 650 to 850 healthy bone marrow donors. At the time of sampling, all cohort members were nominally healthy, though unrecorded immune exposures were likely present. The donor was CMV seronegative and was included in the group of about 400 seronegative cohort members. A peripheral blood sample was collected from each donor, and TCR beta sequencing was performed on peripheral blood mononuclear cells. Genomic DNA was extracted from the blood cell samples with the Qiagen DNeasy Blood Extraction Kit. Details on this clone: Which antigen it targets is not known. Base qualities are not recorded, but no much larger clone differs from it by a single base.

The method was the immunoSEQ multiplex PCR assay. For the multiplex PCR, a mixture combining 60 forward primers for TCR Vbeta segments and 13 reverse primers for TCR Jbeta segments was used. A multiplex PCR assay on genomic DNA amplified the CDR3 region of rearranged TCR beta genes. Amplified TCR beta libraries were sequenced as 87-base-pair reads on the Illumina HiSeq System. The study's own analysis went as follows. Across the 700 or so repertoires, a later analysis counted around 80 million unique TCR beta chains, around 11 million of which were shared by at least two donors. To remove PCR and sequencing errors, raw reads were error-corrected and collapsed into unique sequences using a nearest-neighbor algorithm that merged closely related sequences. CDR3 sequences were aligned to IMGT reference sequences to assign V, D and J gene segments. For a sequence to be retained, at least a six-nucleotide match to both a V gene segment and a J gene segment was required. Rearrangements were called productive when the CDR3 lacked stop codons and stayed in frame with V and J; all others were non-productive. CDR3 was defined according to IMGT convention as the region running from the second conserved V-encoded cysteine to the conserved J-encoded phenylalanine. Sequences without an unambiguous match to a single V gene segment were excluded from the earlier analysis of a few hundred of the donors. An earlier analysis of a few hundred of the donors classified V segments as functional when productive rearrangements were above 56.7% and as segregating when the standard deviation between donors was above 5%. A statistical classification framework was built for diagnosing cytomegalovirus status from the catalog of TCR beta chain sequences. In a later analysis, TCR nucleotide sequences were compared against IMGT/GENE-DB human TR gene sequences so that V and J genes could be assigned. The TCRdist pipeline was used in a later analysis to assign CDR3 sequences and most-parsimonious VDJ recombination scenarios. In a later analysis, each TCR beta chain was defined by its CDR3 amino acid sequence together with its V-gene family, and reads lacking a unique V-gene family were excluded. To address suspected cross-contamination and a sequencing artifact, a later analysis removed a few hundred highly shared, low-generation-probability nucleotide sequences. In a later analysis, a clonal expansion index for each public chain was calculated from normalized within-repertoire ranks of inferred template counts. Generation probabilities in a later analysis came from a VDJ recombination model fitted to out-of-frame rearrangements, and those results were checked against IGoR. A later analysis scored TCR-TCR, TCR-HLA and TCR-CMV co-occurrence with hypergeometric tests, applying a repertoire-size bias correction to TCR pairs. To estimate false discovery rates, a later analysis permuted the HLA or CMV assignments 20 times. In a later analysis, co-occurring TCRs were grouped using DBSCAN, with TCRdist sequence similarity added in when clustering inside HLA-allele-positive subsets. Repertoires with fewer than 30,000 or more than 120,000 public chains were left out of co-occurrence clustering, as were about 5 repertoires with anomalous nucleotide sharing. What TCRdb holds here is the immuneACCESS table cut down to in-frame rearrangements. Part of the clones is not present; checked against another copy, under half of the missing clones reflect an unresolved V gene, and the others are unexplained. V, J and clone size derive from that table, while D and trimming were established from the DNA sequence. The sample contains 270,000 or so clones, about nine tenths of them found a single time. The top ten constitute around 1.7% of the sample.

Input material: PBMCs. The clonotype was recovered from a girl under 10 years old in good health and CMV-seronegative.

At the DNA level, the sequence is TGTGCCATCAGTACGGGAGGGTCCGGGACCGGGGAGCTGTTTTTT. This is translated as CAISTGGSGTGELFF. The chain uses TRBV10-3 and TRBJ2-2; the central 8 bases match TRBD2. V and J are trimmed by 5 bases and 5 bases, and the gene matches miss 7 bases of the junction. From a lookup of the germline V gene, CDR1 and CDR2 are ENHRY and SYGVKD. The CDR3 numbers 15 residues from cysteine through phenylalanine. Kept here is only the CDR3 DNA, which spans 45 bases and is read in frame from base 1.